This record looks at one TCR beta chain sequence and its context. Sequenced by immunoSEQ multiplex PCR; TCRdb stores in-frame clones only, minus some. The sample has about 56,000 clones, approximately 90% seen once; the top ten hold roughly 2%. The source of the sample is a study of T cell changes during pregnancy in multiple sclerosis. CDR1 SNHLY and CDR2 FYNNEI come from the germline V gene. J lost 1 base, V lost 7 bases, and 5 bases had no gene match. CDR3 length equals 14 residues. The J gene is TRBJ2-5, the V gene TRBV2; 8 bases fit TRBD2. This receptor was taken from a female donor in good health, enrolled as a control in a pregnancy study. The starting material was peripheral blood, obtained in the first trimester of pregnancy. The CDR3: CASKAGELQETQYF. The CDR3 coding sequence is TGTGCCAGCAAAGCGGGAGAACTCCAAGAGACCCAGTACTTC.